This T cell receptor (beta chain) was identified during a study of T cell repertoires in cytomegalovirus infection. In this sample, this clonotype turned up many times. One entry per CDR3 protein results from TCRdb running MiXCR on the reads. The sample lists 450,000 to 550,000 distinct CDR3 sequences, approximately 17% occurring once. Germline assignment: CDR1 SGHTA and CDR2 FQGNSA. J lost 5 bases, V lost 5 bases, and 6 bases had no gene match. The CDR3 length is 14 residues. The origin of this receptor is a human donor in good health (CMV status not recorded). Some clones in this sample may be carry-over from other donors' samples. This rearrangement joins TRBV7-2 to TRBJ1-1, with 9 bases lining up with TRBD1. The sequencing input was CD8+ T cells from PBMCs. The CDR3 DNA reads as TGTGCCAGCAGCCCTACAGGGGGCGGAACTGAAGCTTTCTTT. Translating it yields CASSPTGGGTEAFF.